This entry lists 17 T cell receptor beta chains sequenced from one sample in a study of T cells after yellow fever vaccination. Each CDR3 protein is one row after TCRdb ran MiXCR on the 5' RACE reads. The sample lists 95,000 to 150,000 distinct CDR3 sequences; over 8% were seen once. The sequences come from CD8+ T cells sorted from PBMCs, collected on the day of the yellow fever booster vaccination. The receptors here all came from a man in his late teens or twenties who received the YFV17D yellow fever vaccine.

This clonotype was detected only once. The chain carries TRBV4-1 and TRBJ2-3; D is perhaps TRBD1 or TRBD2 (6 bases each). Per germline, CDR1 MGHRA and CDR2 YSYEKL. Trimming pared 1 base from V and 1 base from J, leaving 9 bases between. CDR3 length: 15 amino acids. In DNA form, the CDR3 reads TGCGCCAGCAGCCAAGGTGGGGGGCGCACAGATACGCAGTATTTT. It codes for CASSQGGGRTDTQYF.

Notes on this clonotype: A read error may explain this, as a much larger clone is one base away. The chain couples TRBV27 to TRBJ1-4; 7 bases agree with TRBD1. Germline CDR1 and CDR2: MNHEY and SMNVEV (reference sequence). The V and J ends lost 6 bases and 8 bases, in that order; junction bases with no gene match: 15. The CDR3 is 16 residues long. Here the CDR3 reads CASRKNAGQSKEKLFF. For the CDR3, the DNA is TGTGCCAGCAGAAAAAACGCGGGACAGAGCAAAGAAAAACTGTTTTTT.

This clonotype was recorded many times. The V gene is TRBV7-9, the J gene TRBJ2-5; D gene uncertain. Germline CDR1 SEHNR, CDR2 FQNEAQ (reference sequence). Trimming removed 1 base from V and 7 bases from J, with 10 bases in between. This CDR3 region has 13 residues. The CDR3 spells CASSLESLGTQYF. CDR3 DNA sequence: TGTGCCAGCAGCTTAGAGTCTCTGGGGACCCAGTACTTC.

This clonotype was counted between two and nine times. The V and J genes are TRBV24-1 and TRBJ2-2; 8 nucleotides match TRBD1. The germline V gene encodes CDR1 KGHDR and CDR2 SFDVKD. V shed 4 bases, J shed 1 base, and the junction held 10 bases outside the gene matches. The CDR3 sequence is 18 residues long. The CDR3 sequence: CATSDAPRTGRNTGELFF. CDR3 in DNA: TGTGCCACCAGTGACGCACCCCGGACAGGGAGGAACACCGGGGAGCTGTTTTTT.

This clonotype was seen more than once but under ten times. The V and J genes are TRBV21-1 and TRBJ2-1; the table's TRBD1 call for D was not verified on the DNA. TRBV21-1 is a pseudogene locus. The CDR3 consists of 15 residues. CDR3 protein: CASSKFGAGVNEQFF. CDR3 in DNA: TGTGCCAGCAGCAAATTCGGGGCGGGGGTAAATGAGCAGTTCTTC.

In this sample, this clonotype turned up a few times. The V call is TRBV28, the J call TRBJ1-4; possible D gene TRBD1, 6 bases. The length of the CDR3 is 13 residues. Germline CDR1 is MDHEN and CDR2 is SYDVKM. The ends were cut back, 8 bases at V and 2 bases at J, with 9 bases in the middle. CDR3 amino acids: CASGGATNEKLFF. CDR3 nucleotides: TGTGCCAGCGGGGGGGCGACTAATGAAAAACTGTTTTTT.

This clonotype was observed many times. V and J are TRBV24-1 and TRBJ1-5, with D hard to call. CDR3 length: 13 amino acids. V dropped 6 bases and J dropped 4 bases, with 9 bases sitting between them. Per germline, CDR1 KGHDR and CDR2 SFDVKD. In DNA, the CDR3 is TGTGCCACCAGTCCAGGTTGGAATCAGCCCCAGCATTTT. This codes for CATSPGWNQPQHF.

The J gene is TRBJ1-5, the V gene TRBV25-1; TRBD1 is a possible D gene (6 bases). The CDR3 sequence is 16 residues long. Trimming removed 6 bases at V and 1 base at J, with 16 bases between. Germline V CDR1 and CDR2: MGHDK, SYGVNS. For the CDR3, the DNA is TGTGCCAGCAGCGGGGAGGGACACTTGAGCAATCAGCCCCAGCATTTT. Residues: CASSGEGHLSNQPQHF.

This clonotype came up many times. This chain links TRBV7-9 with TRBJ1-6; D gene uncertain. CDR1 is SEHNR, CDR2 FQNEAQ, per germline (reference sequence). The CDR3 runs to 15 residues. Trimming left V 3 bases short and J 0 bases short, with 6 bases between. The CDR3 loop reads CASSFAGSYNSPLHF. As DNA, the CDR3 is TGTGCCAGCAGCTTCGCAGGCTCCTATAATTCACCCCTCCACTTT.

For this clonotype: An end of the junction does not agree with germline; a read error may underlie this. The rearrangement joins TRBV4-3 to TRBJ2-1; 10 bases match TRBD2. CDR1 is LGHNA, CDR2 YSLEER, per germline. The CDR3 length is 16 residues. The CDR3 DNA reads TGCGCCAGCAGCCAGCTAGCGGGGGACCTCGACAATGAGCAGTTATTC. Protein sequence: CASSQLAGDLDNEQLF.

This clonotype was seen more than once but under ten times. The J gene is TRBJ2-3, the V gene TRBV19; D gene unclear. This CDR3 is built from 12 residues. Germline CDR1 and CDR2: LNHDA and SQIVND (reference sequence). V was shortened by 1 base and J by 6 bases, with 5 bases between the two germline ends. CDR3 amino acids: CASSIGEDTQYF. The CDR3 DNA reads TGTGCCAGTAGTATAGGTGAGGATACGCAGTATTTT.

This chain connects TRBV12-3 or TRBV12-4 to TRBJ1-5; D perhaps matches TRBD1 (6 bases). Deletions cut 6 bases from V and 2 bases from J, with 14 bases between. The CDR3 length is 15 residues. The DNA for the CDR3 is TGTGCCAGCAGCCCCAGTGGGGGCGGCAATCAGCCCCAGCATTTT. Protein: CASSPSGGGNQPQHF.

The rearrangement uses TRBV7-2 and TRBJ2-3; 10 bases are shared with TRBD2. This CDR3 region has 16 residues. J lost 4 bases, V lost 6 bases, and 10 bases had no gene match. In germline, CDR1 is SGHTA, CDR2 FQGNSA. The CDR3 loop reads CASSPVAGGWADTQYF. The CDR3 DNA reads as TGTGCCAGCAGTCCAGTAGCGGGGGGCTGGGCAGATACGCAGTATTTT.

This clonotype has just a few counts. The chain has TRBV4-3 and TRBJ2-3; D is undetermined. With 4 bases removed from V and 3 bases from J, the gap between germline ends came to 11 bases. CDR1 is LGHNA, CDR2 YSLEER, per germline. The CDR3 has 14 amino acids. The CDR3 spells CASSPGWGTDTQYF. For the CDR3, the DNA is TGCGCCAGCAGCCCTGGTTGGGGAACAGATACGCAGTATTTT.

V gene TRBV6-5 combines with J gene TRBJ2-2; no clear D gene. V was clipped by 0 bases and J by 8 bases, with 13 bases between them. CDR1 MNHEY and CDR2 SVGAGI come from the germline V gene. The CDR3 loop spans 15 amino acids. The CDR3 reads CASSYSSPHPGELFF. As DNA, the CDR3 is TGTGCCAGCAGTTACTCGTCTCCCCATCCAGGGGAGCTGTTTTTT.

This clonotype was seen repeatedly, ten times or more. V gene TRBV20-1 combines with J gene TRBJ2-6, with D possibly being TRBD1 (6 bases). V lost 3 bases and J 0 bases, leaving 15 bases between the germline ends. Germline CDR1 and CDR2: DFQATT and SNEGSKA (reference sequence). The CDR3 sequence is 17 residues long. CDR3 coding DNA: TGCAGTGCTAGTTCGGGACATTCGTCCTCTGGGGCCAACGTCCTGACTTTC. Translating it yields CSASSGHSSSGANVLTF.

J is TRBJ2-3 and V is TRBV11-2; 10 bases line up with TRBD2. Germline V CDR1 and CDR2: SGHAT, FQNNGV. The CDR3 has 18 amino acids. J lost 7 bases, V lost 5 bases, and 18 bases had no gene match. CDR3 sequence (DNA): TGTGCCAGCAGCGTTAGACCCCTCCTAGCGGGGGCTCCTAATACGCAGTATTTT. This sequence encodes CASSVRPLLAGAPNTQYF. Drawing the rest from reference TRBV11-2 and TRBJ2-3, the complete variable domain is EAGVAQSPRYKIIEKRQSVAFWCNPISGHATLYWYQQILGQGPKLLIQFQNNGVVDDSQLPKDRFSAERLKGVDSTLKIQPAKLEDSAVYLCASSVRPLLAGAPNTQYFGPGTRLTVL.